The clone carrying this T cell receptor beta chain has just a few counts. Its antigen remains unknown. The germline V gene encodes CDR1 DFQATT and CDR2 SNEGSKA (reference sequence). V was clipped by 0 bases and J by 7 bases, with 6 bases between them. The CDR3 consists of 12 residues. The data belong to a study of blood T cells in healthy people across ages. Study at large: Per every two T cells, about one barcoded beta molecule was captured by template switching.

Study-wide results and caveats: Per million T cells, the diversity of TCR beta decreased roughly linearly as age advanced.

The use of a sample-barcoded 5' primer and a J-beta primer mix characterized a second PCR of about 7 to 12 cycles. Using its own MiXCR run on the 5' RACE reads, TCRdb lists one record per CDR3 protein. The sample has under 800,000 distinct CDR3 sequences, approximately 43% seen once; the top ten hold around a fifth. Each sample yielded at least 6 million isolated PBMCs. Sequencing was carried out using blood. The clonotype originates from a woman aged 55-69 years in good health. V gene TRBV20-1 combines with J gene TRBJ1-4, with D tentatively TRBD1 (5 bases). The DNA for the CDR3 is TGCAGTGCTAGAGATGGGACTGAAAAACTGTTTTTT. It translates to CSARDGTEKLFF.